The present T cell receptor (beta chain) was sequenced within a study of shared clonotypes between healthy human individuals. Overall study: Per-donor plates numbered three CD4 naive, three CD4 memory, two CD8 naive and one CD8 memory. Study outcomes and limitations: Few donors limited the genetic and exposure-history diversity represented. Against clonotypes common to all four donors, non-shared ones had lower generation probabilities.

Concerning this clone: No antigen is known for it.

Deletions cut 0 bases from V and 5 bases from J, with 10 bases between. Germline V gives CDR1 SEHNR, CDR2 FQNEAQ (reference sequence). The CDR3 is made up of 14 amino acids. Naive CD45RA+ and memory CD45RA-negative subsets were split from CD4+ cells. Libraries were prepared by immunoSEQ multiplex PCR; TCRdb keeps only in-frame clonotypes and omits some of them. Counted here are millions of clones, about 92% occurring once; the ten biggest clones make up about 0.41%. The rearrangement uses TRBV7-9 and TRBJ1-1; D gene unclear. This clonotype was obtained from a man younger than 35 in good health. Some clones in this sample may be carry-over from other donors' samples. Sequencing was done on a sample of naive CD4+ T cells from PBMCs. The subset was: CD45RA+ positively selected. DNA of the CDR3: TGTGCCAGCAGCTTAGCTGGTGGGGTAACTGAAGCTTTCTTT. Translating gives CASSLAGGVTEAFF.